The source of this T cell receptor (beta chain) is a study of blood T cell repertoires in COVID-19. Looking at the study overall: The United States, Italy and Spain provided the acute and convalescent COVID-19 samples.

In the original analysis: Amplification of reference gene primers was used by the study to estimate nucleated cell counts. The table came from immunoSEQ multiplex PCR; TCRdb's copy has only in-frame clones and leaves some out. The D gene and trimming were derived from the DNA, and the V and J assignments and clone size from that table. The sample lists some 240,000 clones, over 75% occurring once. Seattle participants joined during active infection and were tracked over time. J lost 6 bases, V lost 0 bases, and 5 bases had no gene match. CDR1 and CDR2 (germline): SGDLS, YYNGEE. This CDR3 has 15 residues.

Sequencing was done on a sample of peripheral blood. The TCR comes from a woman aged 70-85 years with COVID-19, enrolled during active disease. The J gene is TRBJ2-1, the V gene TRBV9; 8 bases agree with TRBD2. The CDR3 protein is CASSVELAVINEQFF. As DNA, the CDR3 is TGTGCCAGCAGCGTAGAACTAGCGGTAATCAATGAGCAGTTCTTC.